The present TCR beta chain was sequenced within a study of graft-versus-host responses after intestinal transplantation. TCRdb's copy holds only in-frame clones and misses some; the assay was immunoSEQ multiplex PCR. The table shows about 15,000 clones, with around 87% occurring only once. The V and J ends lost 1 base and 3 bases respectively, with 8 bases between them. Germline lookup yields CDR1 SGHKS and CDR2 YYEKEE (reference sequence). This CDR3 spans 14 amino acids. The TCR comes from a human patient who received an intestinal transplant, so some T cells may come from the graft donor. Here the sequenced sample was bone marrow, taken approximately 120 days after intestinal transplantation. The rearrangement joins TRBV5-5 to TRBJ2-1; D remains ambiguous. CDR3 loop: CASSLTNLYNEQFF. The CDR3 DNA reads TGTGCCAGCAGCTTGACGAACCTCTACAATGAGCAGTTCTTC.